The 20 T cell receptor beta chains in this list originate from one sample, sequenced in a study of identical twins (dated by TCRdb to the mid-2010s). Libraries were prepared through 5' RACE. TCRdb names Illumina HiSeq 2000 as the instrument used. Starting from the raw public reads, TCRdb applied fastp trimming at Q25, assembled clones with MiXCR and retained in-frame beta chains. For every CDR3 protein sequence, its rows merge into one entry that carries the most common genes and DNA. The table for this sample lists 200,000 to 250,000 distinct CDR3 sequences; 5.5% to 8% of them were counted only once. The ten most abundant clones make up 3% to 4.5% of the sample. The same data also contributed to another study, on yellow fever vaccine responses in identical twins.

Sequencing was performed on memory (CD45RO+) T cells sorted from blood. According to the study, the label for this sample's cell subset or site signals: CD45RO+ enriched T cells. The receptors were sampled from a woman younger than 30 in good health.

This clonotype was seen only a few times. Mismatch with germline at one junction end may stem from a read error. The V and J genes are TRBV7-8 and TRBJ2-2; D gene unclear. This CDR3 spans 13 amino acids. Germline V gene lookup returns CDR1 SGHVS and CDR2 FQNEAQ. CDR3 DNA: TGTGCCAGAAGCTTAGTCCGGGCCGGGGAGCTGTTTTTT. Its protein is CARSLVRAGELFF. The full variable domain, completed using reference TRBV7-8 and TRBJ2-2, is GAGVSQSPRYKVAKRGQDVALRCDPISGHVSLFWYQQALGQGPEFLTYFQNEAQLDKSGLPSDRFFAERPEGSVSTLKIQRTQQEDSAVYLCARSLVRAGELFFGEGSRLTVL.

This clonotype was counted ten times or more. The chain couples TRBV12-3 or TRBV12-4 to TRBJ1-2, with a possible D match to TRBD1 (5 bases). V lost 3 bases, J lost 4 bases, and 12 bases lay in between. The CDR3 covers 14 residues. The CDR3 region is CASSFSQGPYGYTF. Here the CDR3 DNA reads TGTGCCAGCAGTTTTAGCCAGGGCCCCTATGGCTACACCTTC.

The chain joins TRBV5-6 to TRBJ2-5, with TRBD2 matching 11 bases. Per germline, CDR1 SGHDT and CDR2 YYEEEE. The CDR3 loop spans 16 amino acids. The J segment lost 2 bases and the V segment lost 5 bases, leaving 8 bases of the junction unmatched. The CDR3 protein is CASRDGLAGRQETQYF. In DNA form, the CDR3 reads TGTGCCAGCAGGGACGGACTAGCGGGTAGACAAGAGACCCAGTACTTC.

This clonotype was detected once. The chain carries TRBV12-3 or TRBV12-4 and TRBJ2-1; D is ambiguous. CDR3 length: 11 residues. V lost 1 base, J lost 12 bases, and 7 bases lay in between. CDR3 sequence: CASSLGFRQFF. The DNA of the CDR3 is TGTGCCAGCAGTTTAGGGTTTAGGCAGTTCTTC.

J is TRBJ2-7 and V is TRBV28; 10 bases map to TRBD2. CDR1 MDHEN and CDR2 SYDVKM come from the germline V gene. This CDR3 contains 16 residues. V was pared by 5 bases and J by 1 base, with 8 bases of the junction left unmatched. This CDR3 reads CASSPSGSSMSYEQYF. The DNA for the CDR3 is TGTGCCAGCAGTCCTAGCGGGAGCTCCATGTCCTACGAGCAGTACTTC. The full variable domain, rest sourced from reference TRBV28 and TRBJ2-7, is DVKVTQSSRYLVKRTGEKVFLECVQDMDHENMFWYRQDPGLGLRLIYFSYDVKMKEKGDIPEGYSVSREKKERFSLILESASTNQTSMYLCASSPSGSSMSYEQYFGPGTRLTVT.

This clonotype was picked up a small number of times. V gene TRBV20-1 combines with J gene TRBJ2-5, with 11 positions matching TRBD2. Germline V gene data show CDR1 as DFQATT and CDR2 as SNEGSKA (reference sequence). The CDR3 consists of 17 residues. Germline trimming cut 3 bases from V and 1 base from J; bases unmatched to any gene: 10. The CDR3 here is CSARDSSGGTLQETQYF. CDR3 sequence (DNA): TGCAGTGCTAGGGACTCTAGCGGGGGGACTCTCCAAGAGACCCAGTACTTC.

The chain uses TRBV11-2 and TRBJ2-3; TRBD2 might be the D (6 bases). V lost 5 bases to trimming and J lost 4 bases, with 25 bases between them. The CDR3 sequence is 18 residues long. Germline CDR1 SGHAT, CDR2 FQNNGV. The CDR3 DNA follows: TGTGCCAGCAGCCCGCGTGAAGGGAGCGGGTCTTCGTCAGATACGCAGTATTTT. This gives the protein CASSPREGSGSSSDTQYF. The full variable domain, completed using reference TRBV11-2 and TRBJ2-3, is EAGVAQSPRYKIIEKRQSVAFWCNPISGHATLYWYQQILGQGPKLLIQFQNNGVVDDSQLPKDRFSAERLKGVDSTLKIQPAKLEDSAVYLCASSPREGSGSSSDTQYFGPGTRLTVL.

V usage is TRBV5-5 and J usage is TRBJ1-4; no clear D gene. The V end was cut by 3 bases, the J end by 0 bases, with 6 bases between. The length of the CDR3 is 14 residues. The germline V gene encodes CDR1 SGHKS and CDR2 YYEKEE (reference sequence). CDR3 nucleotide sequence: TGTGCCAGCAGCTCCGTCCCAACTAATGAAAAACTGTTTTTT. Its protein is CASSSVPTNEKLFF.

This clonotype has just a few counts. The chain links TRBV20-1 to TRBJ2-1; TRBD2 is a possible D gene (5 bases). Germline loops: CDR1 DFQATT, CDR2 SNEGSKA (reference sequence). V lost 4 bases and J lost 0, with 10 bases in between. This CDR3 region has 14 residues. CDR3 region: CSAIGDSSYNEQFF. The CDR3 nucleotides are TGCAGTGCTATCGGGGATAGCTCCTACAATGAGCAGTTCTTC.

V gene TRBV27 combines with J gene TRBJ2-1; 11 bases map to TRBD2. The CDR3 has 15 amino acids. Germline V CDR1 and CDR2: MNHEY, SMNVEV (reference sequence). The J segment lost 6 bases and the V segment lost 6 bases, leaving 7 bases of the junction unmatched. The CDR3 is CASSSILAGANEQFF. The CDR3 bases are TGTGCCAGCAGCTCCATACTAGCGGGAGCCAATGAGCAGTTCTTC.

This clonotype was seen ten or more times. The V gene is TRBV28, the J gene TRBJ1-2, with D possibly being TRBD1 (6 bases). The V end lost 5 bases, the J end lost 8 bases, and 15 bases lay between the germline ends. Per the germline V gene, CDR1 is MDHEN and CDR2 is SYDVKM. The CDR3 runs to 13 residues. For the CDR3, the DNA is TGTGCCAGCAGTCTGGGACAATTGGTGGGCTACACCTTC. Protein sequence: CASSLGQLVGYTF.

CDR3 nucleotide sequence: TGTGCCAGCAGCCAGGTTTCTGGAAACACTGAAGCTTTCTTT. This encodes CASSQVSGNTEAFF. The rearrangement links TRBV3-1 to TRBJ1-1; D gene uncertain. This CDR3 is 14 amino acids long. Between the trimmed V and J ends, which lost 3 bases and 2 bases, there was a span of 10 bases. Germline V gives CDR1 LGHDT, CDR2 YNNKEL (reference sequence). Together with reference TRBV3-1 and TRBJ1-1, the CDR3 gives the full variable domain: DTAVSQTPKYLVTQMGNDKSIKCEQNLGHDTMYWYKQDSKKFLKIMFSYNNKELIINETVPNRFSPKSPDKAHLNLHINSLELGDSAVYFCASSQVSGNTEAFFGQGTRLTVV.

This clonotype has a count of ten or more. This sequence joins TRBV7-2 and TRBJ2-7, with D possibly matching TRBD1 (5 bases). V was clipped by 1 base and J by 0 bases, with 13 bases between them. The CDR3 covers 16 residues. The V gene's germline CDR1 is SGHTA and CDR2 FQGNSA. CDR3 coding DNA: TGTGCCAGCAGCTTAGGATTTCGACAGACCTCCTACGAGCAGTACTTC. Translated: CASSLGFRQTSYEQYF.

This clonotype was recorded many times. The J gene is TRBJ2-1, the V gene TRBV3-1, with no clear D. The germline V gene encodes CDR1 LGHDT and CDR2 YNNKEL (reference sequence). There are 14 residues in the CDR3. Trimming took 4 bases from V and 2 from J, leaving 9 bases between them. The CDR3 region is CASSLSKTYNEQFF. CDR3 DNA sequence: TGTGCCAGCAGCCTTAGCAAAACCTACAATGAGCAGTTCTTC.

This clonotype was seen at least ten times. V gene TRBV6-1 combines with J gene TRBJ1-4; tentatively, D is TRBD1 (6 bases). V gave up 6 bases and J gave up 8 bases, with 16 bases separating them. Per germline, CDR1 MNHNS and CDR2 SASEGT. This CDR3 region has 14 residues. In DNA form, the CDR3 reads TGTGCCAGCAGGAGGGGGGGGAACGACGAAAAACTGTTTTTT. This translates into CASRRGGNDEKLFF.

This clonotype was counted at least ten times. This chain joins TRBV7-2 and TRBJ2-5; 12 nucleotides agree with TRBD2. The V segment lost 6 bases and the J segment 5 bases; nucleotides outside the gene matches: 4. The CDR3 totals 14 residues. CDR1 and CDR2 (germline): SGHTA, FQGNSA. The CDR3 is CASSSLAGGETQYF. CDR3 sequence (DNA): TGTGCCAGCAGTTCACTAGCGGGGGGTGAGACCCAGTACTTC.

This clonotype was seen repeatedly, ten times or more. The chain carries TRBV5-1 and TRBJ2-5; tentatively, D is TRBD1 (5 bases). This CDR3 is 14 amino acids long. Germline V gene data show CDR1 as SGHRS and CDR2 as YFSETQ. V lost 3 bases, J lost 5 bases, and 14 bases lay in between. The CDR3 loop reads CASSSGHERETQYF. The CDR3 nucleotides are TGCGCCAGCAGCTCCGGACACGAGAGGGAGACCCAGTACTTC. Together with reference TRBV5-1 and TRBJ2-5, the CDR3 gives the full variable domain: KAGVTQTPRYLIKTRGQQVTLSCSPISGHRSVSWYQQTPGQGLQFLFEYFSETQRNKGNFPGRFSGRQFSNSRSEMNVSTLELGDSALYLCASSSGHERETQYFGPGTRLLVL.

The V call is TRBV5-6, the J call TRBJ1-6; tentative D call: TRBD1 (5 bases). Germline CDR1 reads SGHDT; CDR2 reads YYEEEE. Trimming pared 4 bases from V and 5 bases from J, leaving 13 bases between. This CDR3 is built from 15 residues. The CDR3 coding sequence is TGTGCCAGCAGCCCGGGGACTTTAGATAATTCACCCCTCCACTTT. It codes for CASSPGTLDNSPLHF.

The chain combines TRBV12-3 or TRBV12-4 with TRBJ1-2, with 7 bases identical to TRBD1. The CDR3 covers 14 residues. J lost 6 bases, V lost 4 bases, and 8 bases had no gene match. CDR3 DNA: TGTGCCAGCAGTTCAGGGGGTACAACCCATGGCTACACCTTC. Protein product: CASSSGGTTHGYTF.

The chain uses TRBV6-1 and TRBJ2-2; D is ambiguous. In germline, CDR1 is MNHNS, CDR2 SASEGT. The V end lost 9 bases, the J end lost 1 base, and 9 bases lay between the germline ends. There are 13 residues in the CDR3. The CDR3 coding sequence is TGTGCCAGTAGGACGGGGAACACCGGGGAGCTGTTTTTT. Translating it yields CASRTGNTGELFF.